A selection of T cell receptor beta chains follows, all from one sample in a study of TIL therapy for anti-PD-1-resistant metastatic lung cancer. The repertoire was sequenced with immunoSEQ multiplex PCR; TCRdb's copy has only in-frame clones and lacks some. The table lists about 32,000 clones, around three quarters of them singletons. This specimen was blood, taken at baseline. Receptor source: a woman between 25 and 85 years old with non-small cell lung cancer. The CDR3 runs from the conserved cysteine through the conserved F or W. A D gene is named only where the DNA matches it firmly. Size tells how often a clone was seen (once, few, many) or the class of an expanded clone, and some rows leave it out.

size: NA
J: TRBJ1-2
V: TRBV6-5
D: NA
CDR3: CASSYSGTLYGYTF
DNA: TGTGCCAGCAGTTACTCGGGGACTCTCTATGGCTACACCTTC

size: NA
J: TRBJ2-7
V: TRBV5-6
D: NA
CDR3: CASSFSTFYGRSYEQYF
DNA: TGTGCCAGCAGCTTTTCTACTTTCTATGGTCGCTCCTACGAGCAGTACTTC

size: NA
J: TRBJ2-3
V: TRBV27
D: TRBD1
CDR3: CASSLGGGQGADTQYF
DNA: TGTGCCAGCAGTTTAGGGGGGGGACAGGGAGCAGATACGCAGTATTTT

size: NA
J: TRBJ2-7
V: TRBV28
D: TRBD2
CDR3: CVSGTSVYEQYF
DNA: TGTGTCAGCGGGACTAGCGTCTACGAGCAGTACTTC

size: NA
J: TRBJ2-7
V: TRBV5-5
D: TRBD1
CDR3: CASSHDRGQHYEQYF
DNA: TGTGCCAGCAGCCACGACAGGGGCCAACACTACGAGCAGTACTTC

size: once
J: TRBJ1-6
V: TRBV5-4
D: TRBD1
CDR3: CASGTGGNSPLHF
DNA: TGTGCCAGCGGGACAGGGGGCAATTCACCCCTCCACTTT

size: NA
J: TRBJ2-5
V: TRBV5-1
D: TRBD2
CDR3: CASSLGTSGSRGIETQYF
DNA: TGCGCCAGCAGCTTGGGGACTAGCGGGAGTCGTGGAATAGAGACCCAGTACTTC

size: few
J: TRBJ2-1
V: TRBV19
D: TRBD2
CDR3: CASSIEDSGMGEQFF
DNA: TGTGCCAGTAGTATAGAGGATAGCGGGATGGGGGAGCAGTTCTTC

size: NA
J: TRBJ1-1
V: TRBV10-2
D: NA
CDR3: CASRRQGYTEAFF
DNA: TGCGCCAGCAGAAGGCAGGGGTACACTGAAGCTTTCTTT

size: NA
J: TRBJ2-3
V: TRBV14
D: NA
CDR3: CASSHLFDTQYF
DNA: TGTGCCAGCAGCCACCTTTTCGATACGCAGTATTTT

size: NA
J: TRBJ1-3
V: TRBV30
D: NA
CDR3: CAWIVAGGNTIYF
DNA: TGTGCCTGGATTGTGGCAGGGGGAAACACCATATATTTT

size: NA
J: TRBJ2-3
V: TRBV7-8
D: NA
CDR3: CASRSSRVGDAYTDTQYF
DNA: TGTGCCAGCAGATCAAGTCGGGTCGGGGACGCATACACAGATACGCAGTATTTT

size: NA
J: TRBJ2-5
V: TRBV30
D: TRBD2
CDR3: CAWSVLGLAGGQETQYF
DNA: TGTGCCTGGAGTGTACTTGGACTAGCGGGCGGCCAAGAGACCCAGTACTTC

size: NA
J: TRBJ2-5
V: TRBV5-6
D: NA
CDR3: CASRTGLDWQETQYF
DNA: TGTGCCAGCAGGACCGGTTTGGACTGGCAAGAGACCCAGTACTTC

size: few
J: TRBJ2-7
V: TRBV4-1
D: NA
CDR3: CASSQDTSWGRTGEQYF
DNA: TGCGCCAGCAGCCAAGATACTAGCTGGGGACGTACGGGGGAGCAGTACTTC

size: NA
J: TRBJ1-2
V: TRBV27
D: NA
CDR3: CASSLGGSGDGYTF
DNA: TGTGCCAGCAGCCTCGGGGGCTCTGGTGATGGCTACACCTTC

size: NA
J: TRBJ2-3
V: TRBV5-1
D: TRBD2
CDR3: CASSLSGRTSDTQYF
DNA: TGCGCCAGCAGTCTTAGCGGGAGGACCTCAGATACGCAGTATTTT

size: NA
J: TRBJ1-2
V: TRBV29-1
D: NA
CDR3: CSADVRGRYTF
DNA: TGCAGCGCCGACGTCCGGGGTCGCTACACCTTC

size: NA
J: TRBJ1-2
V: TRBV6-6
D: TRBD1
CDR3: CASSPQTGAGYTF
DNA: TGTGCCAGCAGTCCTCAGACAGGGGCTGGCTACACCTTC

size: NA
J: TRBJ2-7
V: TRBV7-9
D: TRBD2
CDR3: CASSPRLAGGYEQYF
DNA: TGTGCCAGCAGCCCCCGACTAGCGGGAGGTTACGAGCAGTACTTC

size: NA
J: TRBJ1-3
V: TRBV7-2
D: NA
CDR3: CASRNRAPSGNTIYF
DNA: TGTGCCAGCAGAAACAGGGCACCCTCTGGAAACACCATATATTTT

size: NA
J: TRBJ1-6
V: TRBV28
D: NA
CDR3: CASRRGVQSPLHF
DNA: TGTGCCAGCCGGAGGGGGGTCCAATCACCCCTCCACTTT

size: few
J: TRBJ2-7
V: TRBV5-8
D: NA
CDR3: CASSFQLYEQYF
DNA: TGTGCCAGCAGCTTTCAGCTCTACGAGCAGTACTTC

size: NA
J: TRBJ2-3
V: TRBV5-1
D: NA
CDR3: CASSLTETDTQYF
DNA: TGCGCCAGCAGCTTGACAGAAACAGATACGCAGTATTTT

size: once
J: TRBJ1-3
V: TRBV5-5
D: TRBD1
CDR3: CASSLDRGQSLSGNTIYF
DNA: TGTGCCAGCAGCTTGGACAGGGGGCAATCTCTTTCTGGAAACACCATATATTTT

size: NA
J: TRBJ1-1
V: TRBV5-6
D: TRBD1
CDR3: CASSRGQGRNTEAFF
DNA: TGTGCCAGCAGCCGGGGACAGGGAAGAAACACTGAAGCTTTCTTT

size: NA
J: TRBJ1-3
V: TRBV5-1
D: NA
CDR3: CASSDQGTGNTIYF
DNA: TGCGCCAGCAGCGATCAGGGAACTGGAAACACCATATATTTT

size: few
J: TRBJ2-7
V: TRBV10-2
D: TRBD2
CDR3: CASRFPREGRYEQYF
DNA: TGCGCCAGCAGGTTCCCGCGGGAGGGCAGGTACGAGCAGTACTTC

size: NA
J: TRBJ1-1
V: TRBV5-1
D: NA
CDR3: CASSSDSESEAFF
DNA: TGCGCCAGCAGCTCCGACAGTGAAAGTGAAGCTTTCTTT

size: NA
J: TRBJ2-6
V: TRBV2
D: TRBD2
CDR3: CASSDGSGMGSVANVLTF
DNA: TGTGCCAGCAGTGATGGTAGCGGGATGGGCTCGGTCGCCAACGTCCTGACTTTC

size: few
J: TRBJ1-3
V: TRBV28
D: NA
CDR3: CATQGAAGNTIYF
DNA: TGTGCCACTCAGGGTGCAGCTGGAAACACCATATATTTT

size: NA
J: TRBJ1-5
V: TRBV2
D: NA
CDR3: CASSGGLSNQPQHF
DNA: TGTGCCAGCAGTGGCGGGCTTAGCAATCAGCCCCAGCATTTT

size: NA
J: TRBJ2-7
V: TRBV7-9
D: TRBD2
CDR3: CASSGLASSYEQYF
DNA: TGTGCCAGCAGCGGACTAGCGAGCTCCTACGAGCAGTACTTC

size: once
J: TRBJ2-1
V: TRBV6-1
D: TRBD2
CDR3: CASSDPLAGVDEQFF
DNA: TGTGCCAGCAGTGATCCTTTAGCGGGAGTGGATGAGCAGTTCTTC

size: NA
J: TRBJ2-7
V: TRBV11-2
D: NA
CDR3: CASSSIWGYEQYF
DNA: TGTGCCAGCAGCTCTATCTGGGGCTACGAGCAGTACTTC

size: NA
J: TRBJ1-5
V: TRBV5-8
D: TRBD1
CDR3: CASTNGQGNQPQHF
DNA: TGTGCCAGCACCAATGGACAGGGGAATCAGCCCCAGCATTTT

size: NA
J: TRBJ1-5
V: TRBV27
D: NA
CDR3: CASSLNGVQPQHF
DNA: TGTGCCAGCAGTTTGAATGGGGTTCAGCCCCAGCATTTT

size: few
J: TRBJ1-5
V: TRBV14
D: NA
CDR3: CASSPSGGGQPQHF
DNA: TGTGCCAGCAGCCCGTCGGGGGGCGGACAGCCCCAGCATTTT

size: NA
J: TRBJ2-2
V: TRBV10-2
D: TRBD2
CDR3: CASQMLAGSNTGELFF
DNA: TGCGCCAGCCAAATGCTAGCGGGGTCGAACACCGGGGAGCTGTTTTTT

size: few
J: TRBJ1-2
V: TRBV9
D: NA
CDR3: CASSVEEGNYGYTF
DNA: TGTGCCAGCAGCGTAGAGGAGGGGAACTATGGCTACACCTTC

size: NA
J: TRBJ1-2
V: TRBV5-4
D: NA
CDR3: CASSLGGGSLQFNYGYTF
DNA: TGTGCCAGCAGCTTAGGCGGCGGTTCCCTCCAATTTAACTATGGCTACACCTTC

size: NA
J: TRBJ1-3
V: TRBV6-5
D: NA
CDR3: CASSYQDSHTIYF
DNA: TGTGCCAGCAGTTACCAGGACAGCCACACCATATATTTT

size: few
J: TRBJ2-1
V: TRBV7-9
D: TRBD2
CDR3: CASSLVRIAGADNEQFF
DNA: TGTGCCAGCAGCTTAGTTCGGATAGCGGGGGCCGACAATGAGCAGTTCTTC

size: NA
J: TRBJ1-2
V: TRBV5-6
D: TRBD1
CDR3: CASSWWTRGHYGYTF
DNA: TGTGCCAGCAGCTGGTGGACCAGGGGGCACTATGGCTACACCTTC

size: few
J: TRBJ1-5
V: TRBV30
D: NA
CDR3: CAWSVQNFGNQPQHF
DNA: TGTGCCTGGAGTGTACAGAACTTCGGTAATCAGCCCCAGCATTTT

size: NA
J: TRBJ1-3
V: TRBV19
D: NA
CDR3: CASDPGYSGNTIYF
DNA: TGTGCCAGCGACCCGGGGTACTCTGGAAACACCATATATTTT

size: once
J: TRBJ2-7
V: TRBV5-1
D: TRBD2
CDR3: CASSLNPGGDSYEQYF
DNA: TGCGCCAGCAGCTTGAATCCGGGAGGCGATTCCTACGAGCAGTACTTC

size: NA
J: TRBJ1-1
V: TRBV10-2
D: NA
CDR3: CASSESGGWNTEAFF
DNA: TGCGCCAGCAGTGAGTCCGGGGGATGGAACACTGAAGCTTTCTTT

size: NA
J: TRBJ2-3
V: TRBV1
D: NA
CDR3: CTSPQTSARTDTQYF
DNA: TGCACCAGCCCCCAGACTAGCGCGCGCACAGATACGCAGTATTTT

size: few
J: TRBJ1-3
V: TRBV28
D: NA
CDR3: CASSFPLHSGNTIYF
DNA: TGTGCCAGCAGTTTCCCTCTTCACTCTGGAAACACCATATATTTT

size: medium-sized
J: TRBJ1-1
V: TRBV18
D: TRBD1
CDR3: CASSYQPQGALTEAFF
DNA: TGTGCCAGCTCCTACCAACCCCAGGGGGCGCTCACTGAAGCTTTCTTT